This T cell receptor (beta chain) was identified during a study of regulatory T cells in long-lasting Graves disease. With iRepertoire HTBI primers and Arm-PCR of CDR3 regions, TCR beta libraries were built. TCRdb re-analysed the multiplex PCR reads in MiXCR, keeping a single row per CDR3 protein. The table lists more than 400,000 distinct CDR3 sequences, 15% to 20% of them singletons, with approximately 11% in the top ten. As for time point: newly diagnosed GD, antithyroid drugs for less than 3 months. Making the TCR library involved RNA that had been extracted from PBMCs. American Thyroid Association guidelines defined how Graves' disease was diagnosed. The sample also formed part of further work on T cells in Graves' hyperthyroidism and ophthalmopathy. As that report states: First-round RT-PCR of the TCR CDR3 relied on the HTBI primer set. Among clonotypes expanded in thyroid above 0.001, most were also found in blood.

This receptor was obtained from a woman between 25 and 40 years old with Graves disease. Sample: peripheral blood mononuclear cells (PBMCs), taken at new diagnosis, from a patient treated with antithyroid drugs.

In nucleotides, the CDR3 is TGTGCCAGCAGCCCGGCGAGTAGCGGGGGGGTTACAGATACGCAGTATTTT. Residues: CASSPASSGGVTDTQYF. The chain couples TRBV7-8 to TRBJ2-3, with 11 bases matching TRBD2. The germline gives CDR1 SGHVS, CDR2 FQNEAQ. V lost 5 bases and J lost 3; bases outside the gene matches: 10. This CDR3 comprises 17 residues.